This T cell receptor (beta chain) was sequenced in a study of blood T cells in healthy people across ages. Findings of the study overall: Because donor CMV status was unknown, expanded clonotype changes were possibly confounded. Fewer expanded clones and more diversity marked long-lived versus aged donors.

The length of the CDR3 is 13 residues. Trimming left V 10 bases short and J 1 base short, with 13 bases between. In germline, CDR1 is MDHEN, CDR2 SYDVKM. Primers used in a second PCR of roughly 6 to 11 cycles were a sample-barcoded 5' primer and a J-beta primer mix. The template-switch adaptor was a 5' adaptor with 12 random nucleotides. It tagged each cDNA molecule. TCRdb itself ran the 5' RACE reads through MiXCR, one entry per CDR3 protein. Of hundreds of thousands of distinct CDR3 sequences in the sample, over 45% are singletons; the top ten hold roughly 22%. Notes on this clonotype: Its specificity is unknown.

Drawing of peripheral blood yielded ten milliliters from each donor. The clonotype was recovered from a man between 25 and 39 years old in good health. The specimen was blood. The chain uses TRBV28 and TRBJ1-2; a weak D match, TRBD1 (5 bases). In DNA form, the CDR3 reads TGTGCCAACTACGACAGCCGTAACTATGGCTACACCTTC. It specifies CANYDSRNYGYTF.